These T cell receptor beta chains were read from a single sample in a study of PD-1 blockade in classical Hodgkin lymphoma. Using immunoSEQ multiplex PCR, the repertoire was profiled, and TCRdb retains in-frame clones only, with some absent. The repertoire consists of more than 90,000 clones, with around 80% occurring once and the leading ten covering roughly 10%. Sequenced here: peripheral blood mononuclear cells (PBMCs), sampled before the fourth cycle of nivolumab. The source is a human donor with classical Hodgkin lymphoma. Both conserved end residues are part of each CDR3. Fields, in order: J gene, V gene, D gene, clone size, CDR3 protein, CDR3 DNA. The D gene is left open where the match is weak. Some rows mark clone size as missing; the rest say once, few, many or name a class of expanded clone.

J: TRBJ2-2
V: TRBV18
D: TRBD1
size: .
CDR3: CASSLAGTANTGELFF
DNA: TGTGCCAGCTCACTGGCCGGGACAGCAAACACCGGGGAGCTGTTTTTT

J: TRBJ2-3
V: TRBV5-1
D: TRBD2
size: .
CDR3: CASSLEAGGAADTQYF
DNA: TGCGCCAGCAGCTTGGAGGCCGGGGGGGCAGCAGATACGCAGTATTTT

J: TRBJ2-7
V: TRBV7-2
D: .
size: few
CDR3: CASSLNGGTTYEQYF
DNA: TGTGCCAGCAGCCTAAACGGTGGGACCACCTACGAGCAGTACTTC

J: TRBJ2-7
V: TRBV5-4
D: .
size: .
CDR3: CASSLGARVYEQYF
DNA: TGTGCCAGCAGCTTGGGGGCCCGAGTCTACGAGCAGTACTTC

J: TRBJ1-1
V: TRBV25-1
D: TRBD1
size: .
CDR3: CASRRDRGGITEAFF
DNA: TGTGCCAGCAGGAGGGACAGGGGTGGAATAACTGAAGCTTTCTTT

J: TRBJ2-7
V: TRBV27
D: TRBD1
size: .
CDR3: CASSPRDSPGYEQYF
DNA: TGTGCCAGCAGTCCCCGGGACAGCCCGGGGTACGAGCAGTACTTC

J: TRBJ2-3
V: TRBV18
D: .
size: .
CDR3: CASSPRQNTDTQYF
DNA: TGTGCCAGCTCACCACGGCAGAACACAGATACGCAGTATTTT

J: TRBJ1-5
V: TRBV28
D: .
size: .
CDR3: CASSSGVNRGQPQHF
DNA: TGTGCCAGCAGTTCAGGAGTTAACAGAGGTCAGCCCCAGCATTTT

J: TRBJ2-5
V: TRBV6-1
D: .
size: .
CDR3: CASRRRGGDQETQYF
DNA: TGTGCCAGCAGACGAAGGGGGGGGGACCAAGAGACCCAGTACTTC

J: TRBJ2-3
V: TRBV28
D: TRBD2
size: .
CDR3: CASSSGTSYTDTQYF
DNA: TGTGCCAGCAGTTCGGGGACTAGCTATACAGATACGCAGTATTTT

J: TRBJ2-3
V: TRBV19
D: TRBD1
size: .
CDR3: CASSPSGGANTQYF
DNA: TGTGCCAGTAGTCCTTCAGGGGGCGCGAATACGCAGTATTTT

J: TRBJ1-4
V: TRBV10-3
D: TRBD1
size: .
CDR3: CATGDSIVGEKLFF
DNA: TGTGCCACAGGGGACAGTATTGTGGGTGAAAAACTGTTTTTT

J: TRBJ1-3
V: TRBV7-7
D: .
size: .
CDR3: CASSLEEGNTIYF
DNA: TGTGCTAGCAGCTTAGAGGAGGGAAACACCATATATTTT

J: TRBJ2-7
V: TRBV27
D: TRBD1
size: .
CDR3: CASRQIRDSYEQYF
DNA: TGTGCCAGCAGACAAATCCGGGACAGCTACGAGCAGTACTTC

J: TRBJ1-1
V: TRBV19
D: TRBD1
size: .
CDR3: CASSIGQGKAFF
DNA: TGTGCCAGTAGTATAGGACAGGGGAAAGCTTTCTTT

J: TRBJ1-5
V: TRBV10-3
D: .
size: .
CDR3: CAISEDSYSNQPQHF
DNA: TGTGCCATCAGTGAGGACAGTTATAGCAATCAGCCCCAGCATTTT